The clone carrying this T cell receptor (beta chain) was counted ten times or more. Its antigen is unknown. These data belong to a study of identical twins. Points from the study as a whole: Interpretation of the results relied on cross-sectional statistical analysis and not on following the same donors.

A universal primer site was created by template switching, with the cDNA bearing unique molecular identifiers. TCRdb itself ran the 5' RACE reads through MiXCR, one entry per CDR3 protein. The repertoire holds some 100,000 distinct CDR3 sequences, with 5.9% as singletons. Germline lookup yields CDR1 SGHVS and CDR2 FQNEAQ. The J segment lost 4 bases and the V segment lost 3 bases, leaving 7 bases of the junction unmatched. CDR3 length: 18 residues. The donors were all healthy and Caucasian. Sample: memory T cells sorted from blood. This rearrangement joins TRBV7-8 to TRBJ2-3, with TRBD2 matching 16 bases. The clonotype originates from a woman aged 45-60 years in good health. The CDR3 spells CASSFAGTSGRASDTQYF. In DNA form, the CDR3 reads TGTGCCAGCAGCTTCGCCGGGACTAGCGGGAGGGCCTCAGATACGCAGTATTTT.